The text below deals with one T cell receptor (beta chain). An input of about 0.5 to 1 ug of RNA was subjected to reverse transcription using random hexamers. Across 54 Vbeta and 13 Jbeta, immunoSEQ multiplex PCR amplified TCR beta CDR3. From the immunoSEQ multiplex PCR reads, TCRdb called clonotypes with MiXCR, one entry per CDR3 protein. The sample lists some 220,000 distinct CDR3 sequences, roughly 96% seen once, with roughly 0.09% in the top ten. These data are taken from a study of CD8 T cells in Susac syndrome. V was clipped by 5 bases and J by 5 bases; unmatched bases: 8. This CDR3 region has 14 residues. Germline V lookup: CDR1 MDHEN, CDR2 SYDVKM. TCR beta sequencing was performed on blood CD8+ and CD4+ T cells. TEMRA cells were FACS-enriched, unlike CD8+ and CD4+ T cells, which were negatively isolated.

Sequencing was done on a sample of CD4+ T cells from PBMCs. The J gene is TRBJ2-5, the V gene TRBV28; the match to TRBD2 covers 7 bases. The TCR was taken from a human donor with multiple sclerosis. In nucleotides, the CDR3 is TGTGCCAGCAGTGCAACGGGGGGAATGGAGACCCAGTACTTC. This gives the protein CASSATGGMETQYF.